Listed below are T cell receptor beta chains from one sample, sequenced in a study of blood T cell repertoires in COVID-19. Sequencing used immunoSEQ multiplex PCR; TCRdb keeps in-frame clones, though not all of them. The sample comprises approximately 270,000 clones, approximately 90% of which are singletons, and less than 3.5% rests with the top ten. The sequencing sample was made of PBMCs or T cells enriched from blood (not recorded which). The source is a man aged 35 to 55 who had been exposed to COVID-19. Both conserved end residues are part of each CDR3. D genes are given only for firm matches. A clone size is listed for some rows: how often the clone was seen (once, few, many), or a class if it is expanded.

V gene	clone size	D gene	J gene	CDR3 DNA	CDR3 protein
TRBV7-9	NA	NA	TRBJ1-2	TGTGCCAGCAGCTTAACGGGGGGCTCTGGCTACACCTTC	CASSLTGGSGYTF
TRBV19	NA	NA	TRBJ2-7	TGTGCCAGTAGTATCGAGGTGTTGTACGAGCAGTACTTC	CASSIEVLYEQYF
TRBV29-1	NA	TRBD1	TRBJ2-3	TGCAGCGTGGACAGGGGTCCCACCCAATATATCACAGATACGCAGTATTTT	CSVDRGPTQYITDTQYF
TRBV10-2	NA	TRBD1	TRBJ1-1	TGCGCCAGTAAAGAGGACAGGGACACTGAAGCTTTCTTT	CASKEDRDTEAFF
TRBV11-2	NA	NA	TRBJ1-1	TGTGCCAGCAGCCTCCGAGTGATGAACACTGAAGCTTTCTTT	CASSLRVMNTEAFF
TRBV19	NA	TRBD1	TRBJ1-1	TGTGCCAGTAGAGAGGGGGCGTTTGAAGCTTTCTTT	CASREGAFEAFF
TRBV29-1	NA	TRBD2	TRBJ2-3	TGCAGCGTTGCGACTAGCGGGAGAGTAGATACGCAGTATTTT	CSVATSGRVDTQYF
TRBV11-2	NA	TRBD2	TRBJ2-7	TGTGCCAGCAGCTCAGTAGCGGGATACGAGCAGTACTTC	CASSSVAGYEQYF
TRBV5-5	NA	TRBD1	TRBJ2-1	TGTGCCAGCAGCTTGGAGACAGGGGTTTGGAATGAGCAGTTCTTC	CASSLETGVWNEQFF
TRBV11-3	NA	TRBD2	TRBJ2-2	TGTGCCAGCAGCTCCTATATAGCGGGAGATAGTGTCGGGGAGCTGTTTTTT	CASSSYIAGDSVGELFF
TRBV4-2	NA	NA	TRBJ1-1	TGTGCCAGCAGCCAAATCTCGGACACTGAAGCTTTCTTT	CASSQISDTEAFF
TRBV18	NA	TRBD2	TRBJ2-7	TGTGCCAGCTCACCACGTCAGGCGGGAGTTGAAGAGCAGTACTTC	CASSPRQAGVEEQYF
TRBV7-6	NA	NA	TRBJ2-7	TGTGCCAGCAGCTTATCCCCCCAATACGAGCAGTACTTC	CASSLSPQYEQYF
TRBV5-1	few	NA	TRBJ2-7	TGCGCCAGCAGCTCGCTAATACAGGGATCCTACGAGCAGTACTTC	CASSSLIQGSYEQYF
TRBV6-5	NA	TRBD1	TRBJ2-1	TGTGCCAGCGGACCGGGACAGGGGAAGTTCAATGAGCAGTTCTTC	CASGPGQGKFNEQFF
TRBV19	NA	TRBD1	TRBJ1-1	TGTGCCAGTAGCCCCGGACAGGGGGCGTTAGGGGCTTTCTTT	CASSPGQGALGAFF
TRBV18	few	NA	TRBJ1-1	TGTGCCAGCTCACCGGGACTCGGATACAAGACGGACACTGAAGCTTTCTTT	CASSPGLGYKTDTEAFF
TRBV2	NA	TRBD1	TRBJ1-1	TGTGCCAGCAGTGATTTTGAGGACAGGGAGAACACTGAAGCTTTCTTT	CASSDFEDRENTEAFF
TRBV9	NA	TRBD2	TRBJ2-5	TGTGCCAGCAGCTCTGGGACTAGCGGGAGAGAGACCCAGTACTTC	CASSSGTSGRETQYF
TRBV6-5	NA	TRBD2	TRBJ2-1	TGTGCCAGCAGATTCCGACTAGCGGGCCAGAATGAGCAGTTCTTC	CASRFRLAGQNEQFF
TRBV27	NA	NA	TRBJ2-7	TGTGCCAGCAGTTCCGGGAGTATACACTACGAGCAGTACTTC	CASSSGSIHYEQYF
TRBV7-9	few	TRBD2	TRBJ2-5	TGTGCCAGCAGCAACGGGCCGGGAGGAGAGACCCAGTACTTC	CASSNGPGGETQYF
TRBV5-1	once	TRBD1	TRBJ2-7	TGCGCCAGCAGCACCCTCGACAGGGGGCTAGGAGACGAGCAGTACTTC	CASSTLDRGLGDEQYF
TRBV29-1	NA	TRBD1	TRBJ1-5	TGCAGCGTTGAGTTACAGGGGGCAGGCCAGCCCCAGCATTTT	CSVELQGAGQPQHF
TRBV28	NA	NA	TRBJ1-1	TGTGCCAGCAGTCCCAGGCAGAACACTGAAGCTTTCTTT	CASSPRQNTEAFF
TRBV19	NA	TRBD2	TRBJ2-1	TGTGCCAGTAGTACTGGGACTAGCGCGCAGTTCTTC	CASSTGTSAQFF
TRBV5-1	once	NA	TRBJ2-1	TGCGCCAGCAGCGTAACAGGGGAGGCCTACAATGAGCAGTTCTTC	CASSVTGEAYNEQFF
TRBV5-1	once	NA	TRBJ2-1	TGCGCCAGCAGTTTTTCGGATGAGCAGTTCTTC	CASSFSDEQFF
TRBV12-5	NA	TRBD2	TRBJ2-7	TGTGCTAGTGGTACCTCCGGGACTAGCGGCTACGAGCAGTACTTC	CASGTSGTSGYEQYF
TRBV12-5	NA	NA	TRBJ1-2	TGTGCTAGTGGCCGCGCGCCTTCACCGGTATATGGCTACACCTTC	CASGRAPSPVYGYTF
TRBV21-1	NA	NA	TRBJ2-5	TGTGCCAGCAGCCTTAAAAGGGTGGAGGGAGAGACCCAGTACTTC	CASSLKRVEGETQYF
TRBV7-3	NA	NA	TRBJ2-2	TGTGCCAGCAGCTCCACCGGGATCCAAAACACCGGGGAGCTGTTTTTT	CASSSTGIQNTGELFF
TRBV27	NA	TRBD2	TRBJ2-1	TGTGCCAGCATACCCCGGACTAGCGGGATCAATGAGCAGTTCTTC	CASIPRTSGINEQFF
TRBV5-1	NA	TRBD2	TRBJ2-1	TGCGCCAGCAGCTTGACAGGACTAGCGGGAGGGACCTCCAATGAGCAGTTCTTC	CASSLTGLAGGTSNEQFF
TRBV27	NA	NA	TRBJ1-1	TGTGCCAGCAGTTTATCGACCAGCGGAAACACTGAAGCTTTCTTT	CASSLSTSGNTEAFF
TRBV27	NA	NA	TRBJ1-1	TGTGCCAGCAGGAATAGCAACGCTGAAGCTTTCTTT	CASRNSNAEAFF
TRBV28	NA	TRBD1	TRBJ1-1	TGTGCCAGCAGTCCGCACTCTCAGGGGGCCTACCTGAACACTGAAGCTTTCTTT	CASSPHSQGAYLNTEAFF
TRBV9	NA	NA	TRBJ2-7	TGTGCCAGCAGCGGAGGAGTACCCTACGAGCAGTACTTC	CASSGGVPYEQYF
TRBV9	NA	NA	TRBJ1-2	TGTGCCAGCAGCGTAGATCAGAACTATGGCTACACCTTC	CASSVDQNYGYTF
TRBV7-9	NA	TRBD2	TRBJ2-7	TGTGCCAGCAGCTCGACACGACTAGCGGGAGCGGCTAATCGAGAACAGTACTTC	CASSSTRLAGAANREQYF
TRBV27	NA	NA	TRBJ1-6	TGTGCCAGCAGTCCGCAGGGGCTTAATTCACCCCTCCACTTT	CASSPQGLNSPLHF
TRBV30	NA	NA	TRBJ2-3	TGTGCCTGGAGTGCCTTTTCAGATACGCAGTATTTT	CAWSAFSDTQYF